This TCR beta chain was sequenced during a study of Ad26.COV2.S vaccination and SARS-CoV-2 variants. This table comes from immunoSEQ multiplex PCR, and its TCRdb copy is limited to in-frame clones, with some not included. The table shows roughly 380,000 clones, with approximately 85% occurring only once. Whole-study results and caveats: Compared with placebo recipients, vaccine recipients had higher spike-specific TCR breadth.

Trimming removed 0 bases from V and 2 bases from J, with 4 bases in between. Looked up from germline, CDR1 is MNHEY and CDR2 is SVGEGT. The CDR3 covers 14 residues. The treatment denotes: 15 to 20 received Ad26.COV2.S at low or high dose, single or two shots; several received placebo; per-sample allocation not given. Day 63 after the first injection of vaccine or placebo was the sampling time. This clone has a handful of counts. Its antigen is not identified. This specimen consisted of peripheral blood, obtained in a trial of Ad26.COV2.S vaccine versus placebo. This receptor was obtained from a person aged 18-60 years who received the Ad26.COV2.S COVID-19 vaccine or a placebo. J is TRBJ2-2 and V is TRBV6-2 or TRBV6-3, with D unresolved. The CDR3 nucleotides are TGTGCCAGCAGTTACTCGGACAACACCGGGGAGCTGTTTTTT. This encodes CASSYSDNTGELFF.